This T cell receptor (beta chain) was found in a study of CD8 T cells in ankylosing spondylitis. Study-wide results and caveats: A motif of eight highly homologous TCR beta variants was seen as apparently characteristic of ankylosing spondylitis blood. Reported data indicate significant enrichment of disease-linked clones within matched ankylosing spondylitis synovial fluid.

This clonotype was counted ten times or more. Its specificity is not known. TCRdb itself ran the 5' RACE reads through MiXCR, one entry per CDR3 protein. Among 700,000 or so distinct CDR3 sequences listed, 15% to 20% were seen once. The CDR3 is 13 amino acids. The V and J ends lost 2 bases and 3 bases respectively, with 8 bases between them. The material sequenced was blood, either unsorted or a sorted T cell fraction (not recorded which). This clonotype was obtained from a male donor with ankylosing spondylitis. The J gene is TRBJ2-7, the V gene TRBV12-3 or TRBV12-4, with unresolved D. The CDR3 protein is CASSLLKSYEQYF. CDR3 bases: TGTGCCAGCAGTTTACTGAAGAGCTACGAGCAGTACTTC.